The rows below give T cell receptor beta chains drawn from one sample of a study of blood T cell repertoires in COVID-19. The protocol was immunoSEQ multiplex PCR, while the TCRdb copy is restricted to in-frame clones and leaves out a portion. The sample includes around 100,000 clones, under 95% seen only once; the top ten take under 2.5%. Sequencing was done on a sample of peripheral blood. All receptors derive from a human donor with active COVID-19. The donor label of this sample is uncertain. CDR3s include the opening cysteine and the closing phenylalanine or tryptophan. D genes are given only for firm matches. A clone size is listed for some rows: how often the clone was seen (once, few, many), or a class if it is expanded.

d_call: -; j_call: TRBJ2-1; clone_size: once; v_call: TRBV7-9; cdr3_nt: TGTGCCAGCAGCCGGGACACTGAGCAGTTCTTC; cdr3_aa: CASSRDTEQFF
d_call: -; j_call: TRBJ2-2; clone_size: -; v_call: TRBV21-1; cdr3_nt: TGTGCCAGCATATACACCGGGGAGCTGTTTTTT; cdr3_aa: CASIYTGELFF
d_call: -; j_call: TRBJ2-2; clone_size: -; v_call: TRBV27; cdr3_nt: TGTGCCAGCAGTTTAACAAGGGGATTGGGTGACACCGGGGAGCTGTTTTTT; cdr3_aa: CASSLTRGLGDTGELFF
d_call: -; j_call: TRBJ2-5; clone_size: -; v_call: TRBV6-5; cdr3_nt: TGTGCCAGCAGAGGGCAGGGGATGGAGACCCAGTACTTC; cdr3_aa: CASRGQGMETQYF
d_call: TRBD1; j_call: TRBJ2-7; clone_size: few; v_call: TRBV5-1; cdr3_nt: TGCGCCAGCAGCTTGGGTGACAGGGTTCGCTCCTACGAGCAGTACTTC; cdr3_aa: CASSLGDRVRSYEQYF
d_call: TRBD1; j_call: TRBJ1-2; clone_size: -; v_call: TRBV10-1; cdr3_nt: TGCGCCAGCAAGGGGGGACAGGAATCGAACTATGGCTACACCTTC; cdr3_aa: CASKGGQESNYGYTF
d_call: -; j_call: TRBJ2-1; clone_size: -; v_call: TRBV2; cdr3_nt: TGTGCCAGCAGTGAATCAGGGGTCGGTTACAATGAGCAGTTCTTC; cdr3_aa: CASSESGVGYNEQFF
d_call: -; j_call: TRBJ1-1; clone_size: -; v_call: TRBV6-5; cdr3_nt: TGTGCCAGCAGTCCCCCGGGAGGCACTGAAGCTTTCTTT; cdr3_aa: CASSPPGGTEAFF
d_call: -; j_call: TRBJ2-7; clone_size: -; v_call: TRBV5-4; cdr3_nt: TGTGCCAGCAGCCCGGACAGTTCTTCCTACGAGCAGTACTTC; cdr3_aa: CASSPDSSSYEQYF
d_call: TRBD1; j_call: TRBJ2-2; clone_size: -; v_call: TRBV24-1; cdr3_nt: TGTGCCACCAGGGACAGGGTCGGCACCGGGGAGCTGTTTTTT; cdr3_aa: CATRDRVGTGELFF
d_call: -; j_call: TRBJ2-7; clone_size: once; v_call: TRBV5-5; cdr3_nt: TGTGCCAGCAGCTTGGATAGCGTCCCCTCCTACGAGCAGTACTTC; cdr3_aa: CASSLDSVPSYEQYF
d_call: -; j_call: TRBJ1-3; clone_size: -; v_call: TRBV2; cdr3_nt: TGTGCCAGCAGTGAAGTGCCAGGGCACTCTGGAAACACCATATATTTT; cdr3_aa: CASSEVPGHSGNTIYF
d_call: -; j_call: TRBJ2-7; clone_size: -; v_call: TRBV15; cdr3_nt: TGTGCCACCAGCAGAGATTTGAGGGCTCCCTCCTACGAGCAGTACTTC; cdr3_aa: CATSRDLRAPSYEQYF
d_call: -; j_call: TRBJ2-7; clone_size: -; v_call: TRBV4-1; cdr3_nt: TGCGCCAGCAGCCAGCAAACAGGGAGCTCCTACGAGCAGTACTTC; cdr3_aa: CASSQQTGSSYEQYF
d_call: -; j_call: TRBJ2-5; clone_size: -; v_call: TRBV9; cdr3_nt: TGTGCCAGCAGCGTAGCTACTCTGGGAGCGGCCCAGTACTTC; cdr3_aa: CASSVATLGAAQYF
d_call: TRBD2; j_call: TRBJ2-3; clone_size: -; v_call: TRBV7-2; cdr3_nt: TGTGCCAGCAGCTTGGCGGGTATCGGGGGGGCAGATACGCAGTATTTT; cdr3_aa: CASSLAGIGGADTQYF
d_call: -; j_call: TRBJ1-5; clone_size: -; v_call: TRBV20-1; cdr3_nt: TGCAGTGCTAGTTTAGCGAGCAATCAGCCCCAGCATTTT; cdr3_aa: CSASLASNQPQHF
d_call: TRBD1; j_call: TRBJ1-2; clone_size: -; v_call: TRBV5-1; cdr3_nt: TGCGCCAGCAGCTTGGCCCCAGGGGGCGTGAATGGCTACACCTTC; cdr3_aa: CASSLAPGGVNGYTF
d_call: TRBD2; j_call: TRBJ2-1; clone_size: -; v_call: TRBV4-3; cdr3_nt: TGCGCCAGCAGCCCCCGAATGGGAGGACTAGCGTTGGGGAATGAGCAGTTCTTC; cdr3_aa: CASSPRMGGLALGNEQFF
d_call: -; j_call: TRBJ2-5; clone_size: few; v_call: TRBV19; cdr3_nt: TGTGCCAGTAGTCTTACCGCAGGGCCGCAAGAGACCCAGTACTTC; cdr3_aa: CASSLTAGPQETQYF
d_call: TRBD1; j_call: TRBJ2-3; clone_size: -; v_call: TRBV6-4; cdr3_nt: TGTGCCAGCAGTGACACAGGGGGCACAGATACGCAGTATTTT; cdr3_aa: CASSDTGGTDTQYF
d_call: TRBD1; j_call: TRBJ1-5; clone_size: -; v_call: TRBV19; cdr3_nt: TGTGCCAGTAGTGCCGAAAGGGGGCTCGGGGATCAGCCCCAGCATTTT; cdr3_aa: CASSAERGLGDQPQHF
d_call: TRBD2; j_call: TRBJ2-3; clone_size: -; v_call: TRBV2; cdr3_nt: TGTGCCAGCAGTGTGGGACTAGCGGGGGGAGGAGATACGCAGTATTTT; cdr3_aa: CASSVGLAGGGDTQYF
d_call: TRBD2; j_call: TRBJ2-5; clone_size: -; v_call: TRBV2; cdr3_nt: TGTGCCAGCAGTGAAGACCGGGGACTAGCCCTAGAGACCCAGTACTTC; cdr3_aa: CASSEDRGLALETQYF
d_call: -; j_call: TRBJ1-2; clone_size: -; v_call: TRBV11-2; cdr3_nt: TGTGCCAGCAGCTTAGGCCTTAACAGGGCTGGCTACACCTTC; cdr3_aa: CASSLGLNRAGYTF
d_call: TRBD1; j_call: TRBJ1-2; clone_size: -; v_call: TRBV9; cdr3_nt: TGTGCCAGCAGCGTAGTGACAGGGTCCCACGGCTACACCTTC; cdr3_aa: CASSVVTGSHGYTF
d_call: -; j_call: TRBJ1-5; clone_size: -; v_call: TRBV2; cdr3_nt: TGTGCCAGCGGGACACTTAGCAATCAGCCCCAGCATTTT; cdr3_aa: CASGTLSNQPQHF
d_call: TRBD1; j_call: TRBJ2-5; clone_size: -; v_call: TRBV6-1; cdr3_nt: TGTGCCAGCAGTGACCGGGACAGGGGAGAGACCCAGTACTTC; cdr3_aa: CASSDRDRGETQYF
d_call: -; j_call: TRBJ2-3; clone_size: -; v_call: TRBV15; cdr3_nt: TGTGCCACCAGCAGAGACCCGGGGGTAACGCAGTATTTT; cdr3_aa: CATSRDPGVTQYF
d_call: -; j_call: TRBJ2-4; clone_size: large; v_call: TRBV6-5; cdr3_nt: TGTGCCAGCAGTTACTCGGGCAGGGGAAAAAACATTCAGTACTTC; cdr3_aa: CASSYSGRGKNIQYF
d_call: TRBD1; j_call: TRBJ1-1; clone_size: -; v_call: TRBV6-1; cdr3_nt: TGTGCCAGCAGTGATTCGGACAGGCCCGAAGCTTTCTTT; cdr3_aa: CASSDSDRPEAFF
d_call: TRBD2; j_call: TRBJ2-5; clone_size: -; v_call: TRBV5-1; cdr3_nt: TGCGCCAGCAGCCCCCTCACGGGGGGGCTAGAGACCCAGTACTTC; cdr3_aa: CASSPLTGGLETQYF
d_call: -; j_call: TRBJ1-2; clone_size: -; v_call: TRBV24-1; cdr3_nt: TGTGCCACCGCACCCCAACGGCAGACAGGTCGAAGATATGGCTACACCTTC; cdr3_aa: CATAPQRQTGRRYGYTF
d_call: -; j_call: TRBJ1-1; clone_size: -; v_call: TRBV7-9; cdr3_nt: TGTGCCAGCAGCTTACGAGGCCCCATGAACACTGAAGCTTTCTTT; cdr3_aa: CASSLRGPMNTEAFF
d_call: TRBD1; j_call: TRBJ1-6; clone_size: once; v_call: TRBV19; cdr3_nt: TGTGCCAGTAGTAGGACAGGGGGCGACCTAACTAATTCACCCCTCCACTTT; cdr3_aa: CASSRTGGDLTNSPLHF
d_call: -; j_call: TRBJ2-1; clone_size: -; v_call: TRBV4-1; cdr3_nt: TGCGCCAGCAGCCAAGGGGGCGCACCCTACAATGAGCAGTTCTTC; cdr3_aa: CASSQGGAPYNEQFF
d_call: -; j_call: TRBJ1-1; clone_size: -; v_call: TRBV19; cdr3_nt: TGTGCCAGTAGTCCCCCGCCGCGCACTGAAGCTTTCTTT; cdr3_aa: CASSPPPRTEAFF
d_call: -; j_call: TRBJ2-5; clone_size: -; v_call: TRBV13; cdr3_nt: TGTGCCAGCAGCCTCAGGGGGGTCGGTCAAGAGACCCAGTACTTC; cdr3_aa: CASSLRGVGQETQYF
d_call: TRBD1; j_call: TRBJ1-5; clone_size: -; v_call: TRBV6-5; cdr3_nt: TGTGCCAGCATGGACAGGGGGAATTATCAGCCCCAGCATTTT; cdr3_aa: CASMDRGNYQPQHF
d_call: -; j_call: TRBJ2-7; clone_size: -; v_call: TRBV6-5; cdr3_nt: TGTGCCAGCAGTCGGGGGAGCTCCTACGAGCAGTACTTC; cdr3_aa: CASSRGSSYEQYF
d_call: TRBD1; j_call: TRBJ1-6; clone_size: -; v_call: TRBV3-1/TRBV3-2; cdr3_nt: TGTGCCAGCAGCCCAGGACAGGGGGGCCTCTATAATTCACCCCTCCACTTT; cdr3_aa: CASSPGQGGLYNSPLHF
d_call: TRBD1; j_call: TRBJ1-5; clone_size: -; v_call: TRBV4-1; cdr3_nt: TGCGCCAGCAGCCAAGCGGACAGGGGTAATCAGCCCCAGCATTTT; cdr3_aa: CASSQADRGNQPQHF
d_call: -; j_call: TRBJ2-7; clone_size: -; v_call: TRBV5-4; cdr3_nt: TGTGCCAGCAGCTCTTTTACCCTACCCTACGAGCAGTACTTC; cdr3_aa: CASSSFTLPYEQYF
d_call: -; j_call: TRBJ1-1; clone_size: -; v_call: TRBV27; cdr3_nt: TGTGCCAGCAGTTCGTTGGCCAGGGGCACTGAAGCTTTCTTT; cdr3_aa: CASSSLARGTEAFF
d_call: -; j_call: TRBJ1-5; clone_size: -; v_call: TRBV4-3; cdr3_nt: TGCGCCAGCAGCCATTATCAGCGGACGCTTATTTTGATCAGCCCCCAGCATTTT; cdr3_aa: CASSHYQRTLILISPQHF
d_call: TRBD1; j_call: TRBJ2-7; clone_size: -; v_call: TRBV7-2; cdr3_nt: TGTGCCAGCAGCTTAGATGGGGACAGGGGAAACTACGAGCAGTACTTC; cdr3_aa: CASSLDGDRGNYEQYF
d_call: TRBD2; j_call: TRBJ2-3; clone_size: -; v_call: TRBV7-7; cdr3_nt: TGTGCCAGCAGCTCTGGACTAGCGGGGGCCGGGGGGGATACGCAGTATTTT; cdr3_aa: CASSSGLAGAGGDTQYF
d_call: TRBD1; j_call: TRBJ2-3; clone_size: once; v_call: TRBV6-2/TRBV6-3; cdr3_nt: TGTGCCAGCAGTTACGGACAGGGGGCCACAGATACGCAGTATTTT; cdr3_aa: CASSYGQGATDTQYF
d_call: TRBD2; j_call: TRBJ2-2; clone_size: -; v_call: TRBV9; cdr3_nt: TGTGCCAGCAGCGTAGCTACCCCTAGCGGGGGGGGAGCGAACACCGGGGAGCTGTTTTTT; cdr3_aa: CASSVATPSGGGANTGELFF
d_call: -; j_call: TRBJ1-2; clone_size: few; v_call: TRBV3-1/TRBV3-2; cdr3_nt: TGTGCCAGCAGCCAAGTGACAGACCCATACTATGGCTACACCTTC; cdr3_aa: CASSQVTDPYYGYTF
d_call: TRBD1; j_call: TRBJ1-2; clone_size: -; v_call: TRBV5-1; cdr3_nt: TGCGCCAGCAGCTTGGATGCCGGGACAGGGGGCCTGGGCTACACCTTC; cdr3_aa: CASSLDAGTGGLGYTF
d_call: -; j_call: TRBJ2-5; clone_size: -; v_call: TRBV27; cdr3_nt: TGTGCCAGCAGTTCCCCGTACAGGGAAGAGACCCAGTACTTC; cdr3_aa: CASSSPYREETQYF
d_call: TRBD1; j_call: TRBJ1-6; clone_size: -; v_call: TRBV6-6; cdr3_nt: TGTGCCAGCAGTTCGGACAGGGATTCCTATAATTCACCCCTCCACTTT; cdr3_aa: CASSSDRDSYNSPLHF
d_call: -; j_call: TRBJ1-3; clone_size: -; v_call: TRBV2; cdr3_nt: TGTGCCAGCAGTGAAACAATGCGAAACACCATATATTTT; cdr3_aa: CASSETMRNTIYF
d_call: -; j_call: TRBJ2-3; clone_size: -; v_call: TRBV24-1; cdr3_nt: TGTGCCACCAGTGCTTGGGGGGACACAGATACGCAGTATTTT; cdr3_aa: CATSAWGDTDTQYF